This T cell receptor beta chain was found in a study of T cell clones after liver transplantation. Study information: Patients counted as tolerant after at least one year off all immunosuppression, enzymes not exceeding twice normal. Findings and caveats of the study: Post-transplant, graft-donor-reactive CD4 TCRbeta sequences in blood dropped significantly in most of the 8 subjects.

Worth noting for this clone: As yet, its antigen is unknown.

Thawed unstimulated PBMCs were FACS-sorted by CD3, CD4 and CD8 into two populations. Trimming stripped 6 bases from V and 7 bases from J, with 18 bases between. CDR1 SGHTA and CDR2 FQGNSA come from the germline V gene. The CDR3 runs to 14 residues. The data were produced by immunoSEQ multiplex PCR, yet TCRdb's version contains in-frame clones alone and is incomplete. Of tens of thousands of clones listed, more than 75% are singletons. The chain uses TRBV7-2 and TRBJ2-5; D might be TRBD2 (5 bases). The TCR comes from a human donor who received a liver transplant. This specimen consisted of CD4+ T cells from blood, obtained before liver transplant. The CDR3 protein is CASSSGATKVTQYF. Here the CDR3 DNA reads TGTGCCAGCAGTTCCGGCGCGACTAAGGTGACCCAGTACTTC.